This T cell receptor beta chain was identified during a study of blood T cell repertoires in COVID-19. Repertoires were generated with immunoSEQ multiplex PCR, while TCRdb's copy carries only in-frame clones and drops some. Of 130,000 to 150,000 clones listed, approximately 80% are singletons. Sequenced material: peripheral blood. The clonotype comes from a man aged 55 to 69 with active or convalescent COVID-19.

CDR3 amino acids: CASSAGASRPPAQYF. The CDR3 DNA reads as TGTGCCAGCAGCGCAGGGGCTAGCCGTCCCCCTGCGCAGTATTTT. V gene TRBV7-9 combines with J gene TRBJ2-3; a weak D match, TRBD1 (6 bases). There are 15 residues in the CDR3. Per germline, CDR1 SEHNR and CDR2 FQNEAQ (reference sequence). Trimming took 5 bases from V and 10 from J, leaving 22 bases between them.